This TCR beta chain was documented in a study of T cells in Graves' hyperthyroidism and ophthalmopathy (dated by TCRdb to between 2018 and 2021). Study-wide context: Peripheral blood samples were taken at initial diagnosis, before any treatment was given. TCR V-J signatures able to tell the groups apart were searched for in a discovery cohort of 90 to 100 patients, of whom more than 40 had Graves' ophthalmopathy and under 65 had stable Graves' hyperthyroidism. The paper describes TCR Vbeta CDR3 sequencing of 135 peripheral blood samples, made up of approximately 40 ophthalmopathy patients, 70 to 75 hyperthyroidism patients and 17 progressor patients. Whether ophthalmopathy could be predicted prospectively was tested in an independent validation cohort made up of roughly 19 hyperthyroidism patients plus 17 patients who later progressed to ophthalmopathy. After sampling, hyperthyroidism patients received methimazole starting at 30 mg daily, and ophthalmopathy patients received high-dose intravenous methylprednisolone. For training and testing, the roughly 93 patients in the discovery cohort were randomly divided in a 7:3 ratio. In addition, the study compared T-cell repertoires in thyroid tissue and in blood from about 6 Graves' hyperthyroidism patients.

Stable Graves' hyperthyroidism was defined as the absence of progression to ophthalmopathy over 18 months of follow-up. Hyperthyroidism patients were newly diagnosed, had a disease duration of under 2 months, and were aged 18 to 65 years. The study excluded patients with uncontrolled infections, other autoimmune diseases, pregnancy or lactation. Diagnoses were established on the basis of clinical symptoms, serum thyroxine and TRAb, thyroid ultrasound, and orbital computed tomography. PBMCs were separated from approximately 9.9 ml of fresh peripheral blood using Ficoll-Paque density gradient centrifugation. Total RNA was extracted with Trizol reagent, and quality was checked on an Agilent 2100 Bioanalyzer. Broader findings and caveats from the paper: In cross-validation, a model built on a 13 V-J signature told ophthalmopathy apart from stable hyperthyroidism with less than 90% sensitivity and 81% to 82% specificity, and in testing the same model reached 80%/75%. Sample size was not statistically predetermined, and investigators were not blinded to group allocation. In validation, progression to ophthalmopathy was predicted by the model with 70.59% sensitivity and around 75% specificity, a median of 6.5 months before onset. Most expanded thyroid clonotypes (frequency above 0.001) were also found in blood, which suggests that blood repertoires may mirror thyroid immune responses.

The TCR beta CDR3 regions were amplified from RNA transcripts. A first-round RT-PCR of the TCR CDR3 used the HTBI primer set with the Qiagen OneStep RT-PCR kit. Libraries were constructed in a second round of multiplex PCR, after which size selection and purification were performed. The libraries were sequenced on an Illumina HiSeq2000 using paired-end 100 bp reads. The original pipeline was this. Raw data were processed with SOAPnuke, discarding reads with adapters, uncalled bases, mean Phred below 15, or no exact constant-primer or identifier match. COPE v1.2.5 was used to merge the high-quality paired reads, and each unique nucleotide sequence was defined as a clonotype. Clonotypes were aligned to IMGT TRBV, TRBD and TRBJ reference segments using MiTCR v1.1. Analysis was restricted to V-J combinations with a frequency above 0.0001, which covered just over 98% of repertoires. The TCS score was defined as the ratio of F50 (clonal expansion) to E x V (chaos), calculated using BLOSUM62-based TCRdist between CDR3 peptides within each V-J. Welch's t-statistics and random forest reduced roughly 540 V-J features to roughly 13, which were used in a naive Bayes classifier (R e1071). TCRdb reprocessed the public reads (quality trimming at Q25 with fastp, clone calling with MiXCR) and kept in-frame beta chains. Under each unique CDR3 protein, matching rows form one entry showing the most common genes and DNA. It is TCRdb's table, rather than the study itself, that gives the V and J calls and clone size. This sample gives about 210,000 distinct CDR3 sequences in total; 17% of them show up just once. 50% of the sample is in the top ten clones.

At least ten counts were recorded for this clonotype. Which antigen it targets is not known. No quality values exist for individual bases; no much larger clone is one base distant. Between the V and J ends, shortened by 0 bases and 0 bases respectively, the junction contains 12 bases. The CDR3 numbers 16 residues from cysteine through phenylalanine. Just the 48-base CDR3 DNA is kept, in frame starting at base 1. From the germline V gene, CDR1 is SGHRS and CDR2 is YFSETQ. The specimen was blood. The TCR comes from a man over 45 with Graves' hyperthyroidism. This chain is built from TRBV5-1 and TRBJ1-2; the D gene is not confidently resolved. CDR3 loop: CASSLVSADSNYGYTF. The sequenced DNA: TGCGCCAGCAGCTTGGTGTCAGCCGATTCTAACTATGGCTACACCTTC.